Below, one T cell receptor (beta chain) is given with its context. Its target is not known. This specimen belongs to a study of T cell repertoires in cytomegalovirus infection. Study background: It was the public TCR beta signatures that indicated both CMV infection and matching HLA type. Study outcomes and limitations: HLA-C-restricted CMV clonotypes gave the most frequent clonotype in two of eight donors. Cumulative frequency (of public TCR beta family members) identified carriers of CMV plus the relevant HLA.

In TCRdb, the reads were re-called with MiXCR into one record per CDR3 protein. In the table there are around 740,000 distinct CDR3 sequences, roughly 35% of which are singletons. The source of this sequence is a human donor in good health (CMV status not recorded). Some clones in this sample may be carry-over from other donors' samples. Sequenced sample: PBMCs.

CDR3 DNA sequence: TGTGCCAGCTCAGGGTCTACTGGGGCCAACGTCCTGACTTTC. It specifies CASSGSTGANVLTF. The V gene is TRBV18, the J gene TRBJ2-6; D ambiguous. V lost 5 bases and J lost 2, with 7 bases in between. The CDR3 has 14 amino acids. The germline V gene has CDR1 KGHSH and CDR2 LQKENI.